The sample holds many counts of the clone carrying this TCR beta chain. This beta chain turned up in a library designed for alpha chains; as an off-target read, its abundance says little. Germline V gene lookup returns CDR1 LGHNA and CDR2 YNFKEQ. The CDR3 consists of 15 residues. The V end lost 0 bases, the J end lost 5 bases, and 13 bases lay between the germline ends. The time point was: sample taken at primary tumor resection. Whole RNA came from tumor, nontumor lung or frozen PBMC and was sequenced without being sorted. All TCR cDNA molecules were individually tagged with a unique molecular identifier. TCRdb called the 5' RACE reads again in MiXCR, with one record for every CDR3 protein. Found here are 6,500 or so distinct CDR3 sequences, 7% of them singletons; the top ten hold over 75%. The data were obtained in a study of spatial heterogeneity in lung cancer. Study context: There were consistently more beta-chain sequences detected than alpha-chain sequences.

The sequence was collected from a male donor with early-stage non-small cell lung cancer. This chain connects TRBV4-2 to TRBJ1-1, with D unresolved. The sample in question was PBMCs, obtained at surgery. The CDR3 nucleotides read TGTGCCAGCAGCCAAGATTTCAGGTCTAGGACTGAAGCTTTCTTT. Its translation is CASSQDFRSRTEAFF.